Sequencing of this T cell receptor (beta chain) was carried out in a study of blood T cell repertoires in COVID-19. Study context: Donors in the United States, Italy and Spain gave samples during acute or convalescent COVID-19. Sample material is recorded as cDNA or gDNA derived from T cells, B-cell-depleted T cells, or PBMCs.

Per the study methods: For nucleated cells, counts were estimated from reference gene primer amplification. Libraries were prepared by immunoSEQ multiplex PCR; TCRdb keeps only in-frame clonotypes and omits some of them. V and J calls and clone size are those listed in that table; D and trimming were worked out from the DNA. The sample carries about 320,000 clones, roughly 85% recorded once. The CDR3 loop spans 13 amino acids. The rearrangement links TRBV1 to TRBJ1-3; the table calls TRBD1, which could not be checked here. TRBV1 constitutes a pseudogene. This receptor was obtained from a human donor in a cohort sampled during active COVID-19. The sample was peripheral blood. The CDR3 bases are TGCACCAGCTTGTTAGGGGAAGATGGATCCATATATTTT. This gives the protein CTSLLGEDGSIYF.